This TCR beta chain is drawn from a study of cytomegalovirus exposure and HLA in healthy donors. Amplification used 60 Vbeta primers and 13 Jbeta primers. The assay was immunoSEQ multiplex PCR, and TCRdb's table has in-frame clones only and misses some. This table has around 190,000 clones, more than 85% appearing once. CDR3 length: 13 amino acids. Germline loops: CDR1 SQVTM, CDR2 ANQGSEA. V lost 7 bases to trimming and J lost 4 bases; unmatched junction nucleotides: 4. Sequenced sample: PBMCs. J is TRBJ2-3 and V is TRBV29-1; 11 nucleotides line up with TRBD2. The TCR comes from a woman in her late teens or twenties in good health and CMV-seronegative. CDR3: CSGGTSGADTQYF. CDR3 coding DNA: TGCAGCGGGGGGACTAGCGGTGCAGATACGCAGTATTTT.